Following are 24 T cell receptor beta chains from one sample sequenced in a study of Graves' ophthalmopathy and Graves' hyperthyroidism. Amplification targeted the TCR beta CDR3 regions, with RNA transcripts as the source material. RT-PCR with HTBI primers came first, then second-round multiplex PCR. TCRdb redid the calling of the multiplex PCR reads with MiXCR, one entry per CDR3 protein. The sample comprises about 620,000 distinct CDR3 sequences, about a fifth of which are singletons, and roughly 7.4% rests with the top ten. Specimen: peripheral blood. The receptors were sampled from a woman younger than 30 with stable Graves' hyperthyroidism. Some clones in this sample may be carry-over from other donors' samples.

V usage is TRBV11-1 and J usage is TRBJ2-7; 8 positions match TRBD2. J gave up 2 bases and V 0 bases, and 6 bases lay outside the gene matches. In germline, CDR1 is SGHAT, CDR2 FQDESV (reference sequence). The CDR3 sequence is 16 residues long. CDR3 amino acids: CASSLALAGPAYEQYF. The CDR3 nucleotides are TGTGCCAGCAGCTTAGCCCTAGCGGGTCCCGCCTACGAGCAGTACTTC.

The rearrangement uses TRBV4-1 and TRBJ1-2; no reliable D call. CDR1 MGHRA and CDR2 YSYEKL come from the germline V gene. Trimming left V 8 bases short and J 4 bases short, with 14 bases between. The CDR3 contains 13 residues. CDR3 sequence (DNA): TGCGCCAGCTCTAGTGGTTCGGGCTATGGCTACACCTTC. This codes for CASSSGSGYGYTF.

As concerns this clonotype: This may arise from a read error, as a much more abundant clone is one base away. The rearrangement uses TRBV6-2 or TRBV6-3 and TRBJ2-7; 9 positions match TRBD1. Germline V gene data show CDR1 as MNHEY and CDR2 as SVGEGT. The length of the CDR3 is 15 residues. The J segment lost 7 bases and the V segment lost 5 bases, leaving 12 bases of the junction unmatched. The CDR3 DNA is TGTGCCAGCAGTAAGAGCGGACAGGGGCTCTGGGAGCAGTACGTC. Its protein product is CASSKSGQGLWEQYV.

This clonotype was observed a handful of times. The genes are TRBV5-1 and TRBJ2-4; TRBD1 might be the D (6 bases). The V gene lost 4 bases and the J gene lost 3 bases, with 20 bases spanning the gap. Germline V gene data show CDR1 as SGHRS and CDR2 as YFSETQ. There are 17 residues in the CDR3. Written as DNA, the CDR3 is TGCGCCAGCAGCCCCCGGTCAGACAGGAAGGTCAAAAACATTCAGTACTTC. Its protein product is CASSPRSDRKVKNIQYF.

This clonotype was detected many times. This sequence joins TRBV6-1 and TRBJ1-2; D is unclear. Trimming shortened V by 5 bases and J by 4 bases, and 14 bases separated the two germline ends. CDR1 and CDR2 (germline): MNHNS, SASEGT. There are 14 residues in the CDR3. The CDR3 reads CASSPSADTYGYTF. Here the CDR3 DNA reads TGTGCCAGCAGTCCCTCCGCAGACACCTATGGCTACACCTTC.

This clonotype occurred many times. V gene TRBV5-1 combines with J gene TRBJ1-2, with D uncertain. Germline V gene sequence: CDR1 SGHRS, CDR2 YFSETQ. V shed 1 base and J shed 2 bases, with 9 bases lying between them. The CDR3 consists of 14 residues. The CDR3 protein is CASSLYRPNYGYTF. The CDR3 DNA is TGCGCCAGCAGCTTGTATCGGCCAAACTATGGCTACACCTTC. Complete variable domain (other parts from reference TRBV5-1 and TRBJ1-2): KAGVTQTPRYLIKTRGQQVTLSCSPISGHRSVSWYQQTPGQGLQFLFEYFSETQRNKGNFPGRFSGRQFSNSRSEMNVSTLELGDSALYLCASSLYRPNYGYTFGSGTRLTVV.

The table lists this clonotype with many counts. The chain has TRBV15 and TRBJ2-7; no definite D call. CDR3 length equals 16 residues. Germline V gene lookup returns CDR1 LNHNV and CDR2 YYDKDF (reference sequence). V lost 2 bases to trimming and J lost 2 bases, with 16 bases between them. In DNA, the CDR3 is TGTGCCACCAGCAGATATCCCATGGTGGGGACCTACGAGCAGTACTTC. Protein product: CATSRYPMVGTYEQYF.

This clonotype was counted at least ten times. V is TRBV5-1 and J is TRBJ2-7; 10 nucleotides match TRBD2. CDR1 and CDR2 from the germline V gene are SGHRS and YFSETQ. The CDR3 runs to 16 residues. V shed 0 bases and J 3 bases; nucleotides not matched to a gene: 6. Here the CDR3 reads CASSLGSLAGVYEQYF. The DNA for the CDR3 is TGCGCCAGCAGCTTGGGTTCGCTAGCGGGAGTCTACGAGCAGTACTTC.

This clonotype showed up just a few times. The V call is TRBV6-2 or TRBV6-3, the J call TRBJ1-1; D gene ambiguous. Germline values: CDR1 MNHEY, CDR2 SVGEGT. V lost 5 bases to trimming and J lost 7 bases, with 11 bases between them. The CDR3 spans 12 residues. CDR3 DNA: TGTGCCAGCAGTGGGAATAAGGGTGAAGCTTTCTTT. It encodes CASSGNKGEAFF.

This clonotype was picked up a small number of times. This CDR3 reads CASSYQGPEAATDTQYF. The CDR3 region has the DNA TGCGCCAGCAGCTACCAGGGCCCCGAGGCGGCCACAGATACGCAGTATTTT. J is TRBJ2-3 and V is TRBV5-1; D might be TRBD1 (5 bases). This CDR3 region has 17 residues. V lost 3 bases and J lost 2, with 19 bases in between. The germline V gene has CDR1 SGHRS and CDR2 YFSETQ.

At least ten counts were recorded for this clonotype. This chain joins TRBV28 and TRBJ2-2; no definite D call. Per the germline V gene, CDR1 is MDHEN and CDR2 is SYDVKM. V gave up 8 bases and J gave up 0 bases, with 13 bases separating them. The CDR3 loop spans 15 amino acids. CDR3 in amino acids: CASRKPPSNTGELFF. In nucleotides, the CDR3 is TGTGCCAGCCGAAAACCCCCATCGAACACCGGGGAGCTGTTTTTT. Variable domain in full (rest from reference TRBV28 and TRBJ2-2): DVKVTQSSRYLVKRTGEKVFLECVQDMDHENMFWYRQDPGLGLRLIYFSYDVKMKEKGDIPEGYSVSREKKERFSLILESASTNQTSMYLCASRKPPSNTGELFFGEGSRLTVL.

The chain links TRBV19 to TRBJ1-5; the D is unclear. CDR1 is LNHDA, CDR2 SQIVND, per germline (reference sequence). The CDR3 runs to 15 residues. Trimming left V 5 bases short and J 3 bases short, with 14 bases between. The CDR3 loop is CASSLSVPNNQPQHF. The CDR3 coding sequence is TGTGCCAGTAGTTTGTCAGTACCCAACAATCAGCCCCAGCATTTT. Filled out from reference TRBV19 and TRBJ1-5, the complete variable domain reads DGGITQSPKYLFRKEGQNVTLSCEQNLNHDAMYWYRQDPGQGLRLIYYSQIVNDFQKGDIAEGYSVSREKKESFPLTVTSAQKNPTAFYLCASSLSVPNNQPQHFGDGTRLSIL.

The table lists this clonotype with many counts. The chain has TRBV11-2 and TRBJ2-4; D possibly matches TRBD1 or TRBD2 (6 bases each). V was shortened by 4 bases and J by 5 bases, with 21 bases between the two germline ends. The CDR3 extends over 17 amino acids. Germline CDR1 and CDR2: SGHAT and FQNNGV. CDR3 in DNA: TGTGCCAGCAGCTCCCACGGAGGGGGACTTGCGGAAAACATTCAGTACTTC. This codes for CASSSHGGGLAENIQYF.

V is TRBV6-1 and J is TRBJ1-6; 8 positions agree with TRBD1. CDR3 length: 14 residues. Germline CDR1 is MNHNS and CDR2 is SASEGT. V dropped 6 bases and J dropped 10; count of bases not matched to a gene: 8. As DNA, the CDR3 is TGTGCCAGCAGCCCACAGGGGGGAGAATCACCCCTCCACTTT. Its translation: CASSPQGGESPLHF.

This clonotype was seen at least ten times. The CDR3 DNA follows: TGCAGTGTTACGGGGGCGCGTTCTGGGGCCAACGTCCTGACTTTC. The encoded protein is CSVTGARSGANVLTF. The chain employs TRBV20-1 and TRBJ2-6; D might be TRBD1 or TRBD2, each matching 6 bases. Germline lookup yields CDR1 DFQATT and CDR2 SNEGSKA (reference sequence). Trimming took 7 bases from V and 1 from J, leaving 14 bases between them. The CDR3 is made up of 15 amino acids.

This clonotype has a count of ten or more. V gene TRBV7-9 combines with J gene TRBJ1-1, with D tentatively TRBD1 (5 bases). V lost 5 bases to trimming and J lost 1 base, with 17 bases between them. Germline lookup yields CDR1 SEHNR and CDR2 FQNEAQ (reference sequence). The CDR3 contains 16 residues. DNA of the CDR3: TGTGCCAGCAGCCCCCTGGATCGGGGGACGAACACTGAAGCTTTCTTT. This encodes CASSPLDRGTNTEAFF.

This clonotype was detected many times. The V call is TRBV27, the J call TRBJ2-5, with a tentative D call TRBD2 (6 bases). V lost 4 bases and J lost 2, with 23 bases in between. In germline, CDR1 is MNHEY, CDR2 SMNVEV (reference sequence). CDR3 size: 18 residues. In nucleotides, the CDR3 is TGTGCCAGCAGTTCAACCGCTAATATACGGGACTTACAAGAGACCCAGTACTTC. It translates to CASSSTANIRDLQETQYF.

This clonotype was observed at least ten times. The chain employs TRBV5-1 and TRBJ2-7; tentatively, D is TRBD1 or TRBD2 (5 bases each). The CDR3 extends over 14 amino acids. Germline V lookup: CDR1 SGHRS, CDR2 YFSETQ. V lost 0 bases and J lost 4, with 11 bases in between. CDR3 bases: TGCGCCAGCAGCTTGGATTCAGGGAGATACGAGCAGTACTTC. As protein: CASSLDSGRYEQYF.

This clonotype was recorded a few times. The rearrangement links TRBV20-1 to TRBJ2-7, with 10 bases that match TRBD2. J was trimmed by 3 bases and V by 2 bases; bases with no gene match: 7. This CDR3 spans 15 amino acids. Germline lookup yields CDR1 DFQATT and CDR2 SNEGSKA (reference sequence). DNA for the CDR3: TGCAGTGCTAGACCACGAGGACTAGCGGACTACGAGCAGTACTTC. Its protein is CSARPRGLADYEQYF.

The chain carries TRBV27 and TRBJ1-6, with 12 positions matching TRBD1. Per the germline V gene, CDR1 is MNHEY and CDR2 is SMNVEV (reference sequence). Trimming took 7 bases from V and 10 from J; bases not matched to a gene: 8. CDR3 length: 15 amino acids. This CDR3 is CASTPGTGGVSPLHF. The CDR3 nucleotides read TGTGCCAGCACCCCCGGGACAGGGGGCGTCTCACCCCTCCACTTT.

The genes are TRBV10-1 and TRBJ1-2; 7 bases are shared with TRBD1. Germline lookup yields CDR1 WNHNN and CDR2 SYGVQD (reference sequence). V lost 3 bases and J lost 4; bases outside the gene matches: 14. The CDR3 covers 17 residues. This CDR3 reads CASSEVRGGHVAYGYTF. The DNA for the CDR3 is TGCGCCAGCAGTGAAGTCCGAGGGGGCCATGTGGCCTATGGCTACACCTTC.

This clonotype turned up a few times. CDR3 DNA: TGTGCCAGCAGTTTCCGGGGGGACGAGCAGTACTTC. It codes for CASSFRGDEQYF. The genes are TRBV12-3 or TRBV12-4 and TRBJ2-7, with 7 bases lining up with TRBD2. The CDR3 totals 12 residues. Trimming took 3 bases from V and 5 from J; bases not matched to a gene: 1.

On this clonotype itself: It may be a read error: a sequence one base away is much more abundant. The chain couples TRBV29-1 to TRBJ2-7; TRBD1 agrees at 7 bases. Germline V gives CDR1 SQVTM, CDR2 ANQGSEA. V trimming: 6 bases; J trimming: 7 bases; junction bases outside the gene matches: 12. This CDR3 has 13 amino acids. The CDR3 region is CSVTTTGTWEQYF. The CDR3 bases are TGCAGCGTCACAACGACAGGGACGTGGGAGCAGTACTTC.

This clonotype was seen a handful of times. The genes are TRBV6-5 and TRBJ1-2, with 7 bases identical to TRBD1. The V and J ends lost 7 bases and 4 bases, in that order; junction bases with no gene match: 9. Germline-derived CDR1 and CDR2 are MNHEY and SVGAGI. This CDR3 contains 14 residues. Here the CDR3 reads CASISTGIIYGYTF. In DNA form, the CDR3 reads TGTGCCAGCATTTCGACAGGGATTATCTATGGCTACACCTTC.